The present T cell receptor beta chain was sequenced within a study of Ad26.COV2.S vaccination and SARS-CoV-2 variants. In regard to this clone: The antigen remains unidentified.

Whole-study findings and limits: People who got the vaccine or the placebo had similar non-spike TCR breadth.

TCRdb's table, derived via immunoSEQ multiplex PCR, lists solely in-frame clones and lacks some. The sample carries 380,000 or so clones, about 88% recorded once. Documented treatment: approximately 18 received Ad26.COV2.S at low or high dose, single or two shots; about five received placebo; per-sample allocation not given. Day 63 after the first vaccine or placebo injection was the time point for sampling. A Boston adult aged 18-55 years was the donor. Ad26.COV2.S expressed prefusion-stabilized spike from the original Wuhan strain. V was clipped by 6 bases and J by 0 bases, with 10 bases between them. The germline CDR1 and CDR2 sequences are MGHRA and YSYEKL. The CDR3 has 14 residues.

The sample was peripheral blood, taken in a trial of Ad26.COV2.S vaccine versus placebo. This chain joins TRBV4-1 and TRBJ2-3; D may be TRBD1 or TRBD2 (5 bases each). The sequence derives from a person aged 18-65 years who received the Ad26.COV2.S COVID-19 vaccine or a placebo. The CDR3 DNA is TGCGCCAGCAGGAGGGGCCCTAGCACAGATACGCAGTATTTT. Translation: CASRRGPSTDTQYF.